This is a list of T cell receptor beta chains from one sample in a study of T cells after yellow fever vaccination. MiXCR, applied by TCRdb to the 5' RACE reads, yields one record per CDR3 protein. Of some 350,000 distinct CDR3 sequences listed, approximately 4% are singletons. Sequencing used PBMCs, obtained 5 days after the yellow fever booster vaccination. The receptors originated from a man aged 18-30 years who received the YFV17D yellow fever vaccine. Both conserved end residues are part of each CDR3. A D gene is named only where the DNA matches it firmly. Expanded clones get a size class; other rows say once, few or many, or leave the size out.

TRBJ2-3 NA TRBV7-2 NA TGTGCCAGCAGCGATCCAAGAGATGGGGACACAGATACGCAGTATTTT CASSDPRDGDTDTQYF
TRBJ1-1 NA TRBV5-1 many TGCGCCAGCAGCCAACAGGGGAACACTGAAGCTTTCTTT CASSQQGNTEAFF
TRBJ2-7 TRBD1 TRBV28 many TGTGCCAGCAGTCCGATGGGACAGGGGAGCTCCTACGAGCAGTACTTC CASSPMGQGSSYEQYF
TRBJ1-6 TRBD1 TRBV20-1 many TGCAGTGCTAGACCATCGGACAGGGGGCCCTCACCCCTCCACTTT CSARPSDRGPSPLHF
TRBJ1-1 NA TRBV20-1 many TGCAGTGCTAGGGTCTGGCGGGGCACTGAAGCTTTCTTT CSARVWRGTEAFF
TRBJ1-5 NA TRBV6-8 many TGTGCCAGCAGTTATCGGGAGGCGGGTCAGCCCCAGCATTTT CASSYREAGQPQHF
TRBJ2-3 NA TRBV5-1 many TGCGCCAGCAGCTCCCAGGCGGCGTACAGCACAGATACGCAGTATTTT CASSSQAAYSTDTQYF
TRBJ1-5 NA TRBV19 NA TGTGCCAGTAGTCCTCCGGGTCCCGGGCCCCAGCATTTT CASSPPGPGPQHF
TRBJ2-5 TRBD1 TRBV19 NA TGTGCCACCGCGGACAGGGCGACAGAGACCCAGTACTTC CATADRATETQYF
TRBJ2-1 NA TRBV10-3 many TGTGCCATCAGTGAGTCCAACGGAGATGAGCAGTTCTTC CAISESNGDEQFF
TRBJ1-5 NA TRBV20-1 NA TGCAGTGCGAGCGATGGCGGATCCCAGCCCCAGCATTTT CSASDGGSQPQHF
TRBJ1-5 NA TRBV12-3/TRBV12-4 NA TGTGCCAGCAGTTTTGGTGGGCTGGACGGTCAGCCCCAGCATTTT CASSFGGLDGQPQHF
TRBJ1-5 NA TRBV10-3 NA TGTGCCATCACTCGGGACATCAATCAGCCCCAGCATTTT CAITRDINQPQHF
TRBJ2-7 TRBD1 TRBV19 few TGTGCCAGTAGCCGGGACAGCACAGACTACGAGCAGTACTTC CASSRDSTDYEQYF
TRBJ1-4 TRBD1 TRBV12-3/TRBV12-4 NA TGTGCCAGCACCGCGCTAAGTTTAGGTACAGGGGGCCTGCTATTTAATGAAAAACTGTTTTTT CASTALSLGTGGLLFNEKLFF
TRBJ1-5 TRBD1 TRBV20-1 few TGCAGTGCTAGAGGTGCAGGGGGCTATCAGCCCCAGCATTTT CSARGAGGYQPQHF
TRBJ1-6 NA TRBV5-1 many TGCGCCAGCAGCTTGGAGGGGGAGTCACCCCTCCACTTT CASSLEGESPLHF
TRBJ1-4 TRBD1 TRBV7-9 few TGTGCCAGCAGGGGTACCGGGACAGCGGCTGAAAAACTGTTTTTT CASRGTGTAAEKLFF
TRBJ1-6 NA TRBV4-1 NA TGCGCCAGCAGCCAAGGTCCGTCAGGGGTGGATTCACCCCTCCACTTT CASSQGPSGVDSPLHF
TRBJ2-5 NA TRBV5-1 NA TGCGCCAGCAGCTTGAACGGGAATCAAGAGACCCAGTACTTC CASSLNGNQETQYF
TRBJ2-5 TRBD2 TRBV5-1 many TGCGCCAGCAGCCCCCCCATAACCCTTAGCGGGGGAGGTCAAGAGACCCAGTACTTC CASSPPITLSGGGQETQYF
TRBJ2-3 NA TRBV12-3/TRBV12-4 NA TGTGCCAGCAGTTCCTCCGGGACATTTTTTACAGATACGCAGTATTTT CASSSSGTFFTDTQYF
TRBJ2-7 NA TRBV6-6 NA TGTGCCAGCAGTTACGCGGATTACGAGCAGTACTTC CASSYADYEQYF
TRBJ1-2 TRBD1 TRBV18 few TGTGCCAGCTCAGCCGACAGGGGCGACTATGGCTACACCTTC CASSADRGDYGYTF
TRBJ2-3 NA TRBV7-9 many TGTGCCAGCAGCTTTGATACGCAGTATTTT CASSFDTQYF
TRBJ2-2 NA TRBV6-5 few TGTGCCAGCAGTTACAGAGCTTGGTCAAGCTCGAACACCGGGGAGCTGTTTTTT CASSYRAWSSSNTGELFF
TRBJ2-3 NA TRBV6-5 few TGTGCCAGCACCCCGCCGGGCACAGATACGCAGTATTTT CASTPPGTDTQYF
TRBJ1-5 NA TRBV6-1 few TGTGCCAGCAGTGATGCAACCATTCGGTCGACCCAGGCTCAGCCCCAGCATTTT CASSDATIRSTQAQPQHF
TRBJ1-1 TRBD1 TRBV29-1 few TGCAGCGCTTCCCCACAGGGGGCTAACACTGAAGCTTTCTTT CSASPQGANTEAFF
TRBJ2-5 TRBD2 TRBV15 few TGTGCCACCAGCGGGAGACTAGCGGGGATGGAGACCCAGTACTTC CATSGRLAGMETQYF
TRBJ1-1 NA TRBV20-1 many TGCAGTGCTATTCCGGGGAACACTGAAGCTTTCTTT CSAIPGNTEAFF
TRBJ2-5 NA TRBV12-3/TRBV12-4 NA TGTGCCAGCACCCTAACCGCAGGAGGGATTGCGGAGACCCAGTACTTC CASTLTAGGIAETQYF
TRBJ1-4 NA TRBV7-9 few TGTGCCAGCAGCCCCCGCCAGGCTTATAATGAAAAACTGTTTTTT CASSPRQAYNEKLFF
TRBJ2-4 NA TRBV7-9 few TGTGCCAGCAGCTCACCTCTTACAGCTGTAATTGACTTAAACATTCAGTACTTC CASSSPLTAVIDLNIQYF
TRBJ1-2 NA TRBV4-3 NA TGCGCCAGCAGCCATCCCGGGAGGGGCTATGGCTACACCTTC CASSHPGRGYGYTF
TRBJ2-7 NA TRBV10-3 NA TGTGCCATCAGTGAAGTGGGTAGCGAGCAGTACTTC CAISEVGSEQYF
TRBJ1-2 NA TRBV10-3 NA TGTGCCACTTACGCCGCGGGGAACAGGGCTGACTATGGCTACACCTTC CATYAAGNRADYGYTF